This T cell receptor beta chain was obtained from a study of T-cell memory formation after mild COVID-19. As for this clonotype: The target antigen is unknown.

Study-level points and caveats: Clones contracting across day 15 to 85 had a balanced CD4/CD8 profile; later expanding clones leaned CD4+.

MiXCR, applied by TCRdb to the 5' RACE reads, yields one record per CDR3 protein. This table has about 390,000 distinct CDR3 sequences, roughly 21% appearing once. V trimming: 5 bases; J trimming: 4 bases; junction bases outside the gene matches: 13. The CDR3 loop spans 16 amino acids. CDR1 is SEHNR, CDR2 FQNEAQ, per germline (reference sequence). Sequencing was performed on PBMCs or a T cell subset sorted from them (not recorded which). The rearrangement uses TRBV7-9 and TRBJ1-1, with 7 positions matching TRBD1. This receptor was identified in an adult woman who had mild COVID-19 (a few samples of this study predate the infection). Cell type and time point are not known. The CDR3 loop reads CASSPYNRQGVTEAFF. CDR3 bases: TGTGCCAGCAGCCCTTACAACCGACAGGGAGTCACTGAAGCTTTCTTT.